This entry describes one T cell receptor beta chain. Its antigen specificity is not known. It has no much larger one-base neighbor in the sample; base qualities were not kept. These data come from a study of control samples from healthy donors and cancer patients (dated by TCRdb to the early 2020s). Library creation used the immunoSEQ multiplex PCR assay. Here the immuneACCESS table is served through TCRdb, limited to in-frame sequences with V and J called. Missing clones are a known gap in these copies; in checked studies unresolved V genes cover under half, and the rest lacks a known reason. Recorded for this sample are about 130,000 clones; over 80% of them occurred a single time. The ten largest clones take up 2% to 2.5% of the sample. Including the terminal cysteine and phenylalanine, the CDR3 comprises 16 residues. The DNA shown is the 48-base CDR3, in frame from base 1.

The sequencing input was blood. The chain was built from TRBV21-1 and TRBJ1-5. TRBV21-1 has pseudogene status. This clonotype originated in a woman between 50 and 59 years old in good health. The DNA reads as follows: TGTGCCAGCAGCAAGGGCAGGACCAGTTATGGTCAGCCCCAGCATTTT. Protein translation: CASSKGRTSYGQPQHF.